This TCR beta chain was sequenced during a study of blood T cell repertoires in COVID-19. Study context: Sites across the United States, Italy and Spain contributed samples from acute and convalescent COVID-19. The cDNA or gDNA used as material had been derived from T cells, B-cell-depleted T cells, or PBMCs.

The germline gives CDR1 SGHTA, CDR2 FQGNSA. V lost 4 bases, J lost 10 bases, and 12 bases stayed unmatched. The CDR3 length is 15 residues. In the source study's methods: Researchers report that nucleated cell counts were estimated from reference gene primer amplification. Repertoires were generated with immunoSEQ multiplex PCR, while TCRdb's copy carries only in-frame clones and drops some. D and trimming were read from the DNA, whereas the V and J calls and clone size are those reported in that table. The table includes about 130,000 clones, about four fifths detected once. The J gene is TRBJ2-1, the V gene TRBV7-2; 8 nucleotides agree with TRBD2. The sample consisted of peripheral blood. This clonotype originated in a middle-aged man with active or convalescent COVID-19. The CDR3 sequence: CASSSRAGARQEQFF. The CDR3 region has the DNA TGTGCCAGCAGCTCGCGAGCGGGGGCCCGCCAGGAGCAGTTCTTC.